The 10 T cell receptor beta chains below all came from one sample that was sequenced in a study of blood T cells in healthy people across ages. For the second PCR, which ran for 7 to 11 cycles, a sample-barcoded 5' primer and a J-beta primer mix were used. Each CDR3 protein is one row after TCRdb ran MiXCR on the 5' RACE reads. The sample has fewer than 900,000 distinct CDR3 sequences, about 36% seen once. Sequences were obtained from blood. These receptors came from a man aged 18 to 29 in good health.

This clonotype has a handful of counts. The chain employs TRBV15 and TRBJ1-5; no clear D gene. Trimming removed 0 bases at V and 0 bases at J, with 9 bases between. The CDR3 is 16 residues long. The V gene's germline CDR1 is LNHNV and CDR2 YYDKDF (reference sequence). The CDR3 DNA is TGTGCCACCAGCAGAGATCATGTGGATAGCAATCAGCCCCAGCATTTT. This translates into CATSRDHVDSNQPQHF. Using reference TRBV15 and TRBJ1-5 for the parts outside the CDR3, the full variable domain is DAMVIQNPRYQVTQFGKPVTLSCSQTLNHNVMYWYQQKSSQAPKLLFHYYDKDFNNEADTPDNFQSRRPNTSFCFLDIRSPGLGDTAMYLCATSRDHVDSNQPQHFGDGTRLSIL.

As concerns this clonotype: A junction boundary mismatches the germline segment, possibly from a read error. The rearrangement uses TRBV12-3 or TRBV12-4 and TRBJ1-1; D is uncertain. This CDR3 is built from 18 residues. The DNA of the CDR3 is TGTGCCGGCAGTCTCGACCTTTTAACCGGGTCCCTGAACACTGAAGCTTTCTTT. As protein: CAGSLDLLTGSLNTEAFF.

J is TRBJ1-6 and V is TRBV27; TRBD1 agrees at 7 bases. This CDR3 has 17 residues. V dropped 6 bases and J dropped 0; count of bases not matched to a gene: 8. Per germline, CDR1 MNHEY and CDR2 SMNVEV (reference sequence). This CDR3 is CASSQPGGSSYNSPLHF. CDR3 nucleotides: TGTGCCAGCAGCCAACCAGGGGGGAGCTCCTATAATTCACCCCTCCACTTT.

This clonotype was seen a few times. V gene TRBV28 combines with J gene TRBJ2-3; TRBD2 matches 8 bases. The junction had 11 bases not matched to a gene; V was cut back by 4 bases and J by 2 bases. Germline CDR1 reads MDHEN; CDR2 reads SYDVKM. The CDR3 consists of 17 residues. The CDR3 loop reads CASSWPPERGSTDTQYF. The CDR3 nucleotides read TGTGCCAGCAGTTGGCCGCCTGAGCGGGGGTCCACAGATACGCAGTATTTT.

The gene calls are TRBV20-1 and TRBJ2-5; maybe TRBD2 (6 bases). Germline V CDR1 and CDR2: DFQATT, SNEGSKA (reference sequence). The CDR3 runs to 13 residues. Trimming left V 5 bases short and J 5 bases short, with 15 bases between. The CDR3 DNA sequence: TGCAGTGCTGGCCAGACTAGAGGGGAGACCCAGTACTTC. It specifies CSAGQTRGETQYF.

The gene calls are TRBV12-3 or TRBV12-4 and TRBJ1-2; D is ambiguous. The CDR3 sequence is 14 residues long. V was trimmed by 2 bases and J by 0 bases, leaving 7 bases between them. CDR3 bases: TGTGCCAGCAGTTTAAGGGTCACTAACTATGGCTACACCTTC. This codes for CASSLRVTNYGYTF.

The chain carries TRBV5-6 and TRBJ1-1; TRBD1 matches 7 bases. The CDR3 is 16 amino acids. V was clipped by 2 bases and J by 5 bases; unmatched bases: 12. In germline, CDR1 is SGHDT, CDR2 YYEEEE. CDR3 bases: TGTGCCAGCAGCTTCGGGTGGGACAGTGTTTCAACTGAAGCTTTCTTT. Its protein product is CASSFGWDSVSTEAFF.

J is TRBJ2-1 and V is TRBV9; 12 nucleotides agree with TRBD2. V was pared by 4 bases and J by 2 bases, with 4 bases of the junction left unmatched. Germline V gene sequence: CDR1 SGDLS, CDR2 YYNGEE. The CDR3 covers 16 residues. The CDR3 loop is CASSPRLAGAYNEQFF. For the CDR3, the DNA is TGTGCCAGCAGCCCCCGACTAGCGGGGGCCTACAATGAGCAGTTCTTC.

The J gene is TRBJ1-1, the V gene TRBV12-3 or TRBV12-4, with TRBD1 matching over 9 bases. The CDR3 spans 17 residues. Trimming took 4 bases from V and 1 from J; bases not matched to a gene: 10. In DNA form, the CDR3 reads TGTGCCAGCAGTTCTTATCCGGGACAGGGCAGGAACACTGAAGCTTTCTTT. Encoded protein: CASSSYPGQGRNTEAFF.

In this sample, this clonotype turned up once. The gene calls are TRBV27 and TRBJ2-1, with 7 nucleotides matching TRBD1. V lost 5 bases to trimming and J lost 4 bases; unmatched junction nucleotides: 8. Germline assignment: CDR1 MNHEY and CDR2 SMNVEV (reference sequence). The CDR3 is 15 amino acids. The DNA of the CDR3 is TGTGCCAGCAGTCACAGGGGCCTCCCTTACAATGAGCAGTTCTTC. This encodes CASSHRGLPYNEQFF.